This T cell receptor beta chain was obtained from a study of CD8+CD57+ T cells in acquired aplastic anemia. This clonotype showed up just a few times. Its antigen is unknown. Patients sequenced had flow cytometry evidence of CD8+CD57+ cell expansion. Trimming removed 5 bases from V and 9 bases from J; junction bases left unmatched: 9. CDR1 and CDR2 from the germline V gene are ENHRY and SYGVKD. There are 15 residues in the CDR3. Using genomic DNA as the template, TCR beta VDJ and CDR3 profiling was carried out. TCRdb redid the calling of the reads with MiXCR, one entry per CDR3 protein. The sample holds about 240,000 distinct CDR3 sequences; around 45% are singletons and the top ten take 7.8%. Broader study findings: Simpson's diversity of CD8+ cells was not significantly different in patients compared with controls.

The rearrangement uses TRBV10-3 and TRBJ1-6; 8 bases map to TRBD1. Specimen: sorted CD4+, CD8+, or CD8+CD57+ T cells (not recorded which) from PBMCs. This receptor was identified in a human donor with aplastic anemia. As DNA, the CDR3 is TGTGCCATCAGTCCAGGGACAGGAGTATTTTCACCCCTCCACTTT. Translated: CAISPGTGVFSPLHF.